The 32 T cell receptor beta chains reported below all come from one sample, sequenced in a study of siplizumab effects on memory and regulatory T cells. Profiled with immunoSEQ multiplex PCR; TCRdb holds only in-frame clones, not every one. The table lists about 100,000 clones, about nine tenths of them singletons, with around 0.15% in the top ten. The sequencing sample was made of CD4+ T cells sorted from blood. The receptors derive from a human donor in good health.

This clone was seen once. The CDR3 spells CASRSGTGHSYEQYF. The CDR3 DNA reads TGTGCCAGTAGGAGCGGGACAGGGCACTCCTACGAGCAGTACTTC. The V gene is TRBV19, the J gene TRBJ2-7, with 9 bases identical to TRBD1. The germline gives CDR1 LNHDA, CDR2 SQIVND (reference sequence). The CDR3 has 15 amino acids. The trim removed 6 bases at V and 0 bases at J, leaving 6 bases unmatched.

V usage is TRBV11-3 and J usage is TRBJ2-4; 9 nucleotides line up with TRBD1. CDR3 length equals 16 residues. The V gene end was trimmed by 5 bases and the J gene end by 3 bases; junction bases not matched to a gene: 8. Germline CDR1 reads SGHNT; CDR2 reads YENEEA. The CDR3 coding sequence is TGTGCCAGCAGCCCCGGACAGGGGTGGGACAAAAACATTCAGTACTTC. Amino acids: CASSPGQGWDKNIQYF. Based on the CDR3 plus reference TRBV11-3 and TRBJ2-4, the full variable domain is EAGVVQSPRYKIIEKKQPVAFWCNPISGHNTLYWYLQNLGQGPELLIRYENEEAVDDSQLPKDRFSAERLKGVDSTLKIQPAELGDSAVYLCASSPGQGWDKNIQYFGAGTRLSVL.

This sequence joins TRBV20-1 and TRBJ2-7, with D hard to call. Per the germline V gene, CDR1 is DFQATT and CDR2 is SNEGSKA (reference sequence). V was clipped by 0 bases and J by 4 bases, with 1 base between them. The CDR3 is made up of 10 amino acids. The CDR3, as DNA: TGCAGTGCTAGAGAGTACGAGCAGTACTTC. Residues: CSAREYEQYF.

The chain links TRBV11-1 to TRBJ1-2; 8 positions match TRBD1. V was pared by 6 bases and J by 5 bases, with 8 bases of the junction left unmatched. The CDR3 loop spans 14 amino acids. Germline V lookup: CDR1 SGHAT, CDR2 FQDESV (reference sequence). CDR3 residues: CASRPTGEMYGYTF. In DNA form, the CDR3 reads TGTGCCAGCAGACCGACAGGGGAAATGTATGGCTACACCTTC.

Note on this clone: One end of the junction varies from germline; a read error may be responsible. CDR3 sequence (DNA): TGTGCCAGCAGCTTAGGCCTACAGGGAAAGGGCTACATCTTC. This codes for CASSLGLQGKGYIF. The genes are TRBV7-2 and TRBJ1-2, with a tentative D call TRBD1 (6 bases). The V gene's germline CDR1 is SGHTA and CDR2 FQGNSA. This CDR3 region has 14 residues.

The rearrangement joins TRBV2 to TRBJ1-3, with TRBD1 as a possible D gene (5 bases). Trimming removed 2 bases at V and 1 base at J, with 12 bases between. CDR1 and CDR2 from the germline V gene are SNHLY and FYNNEI. CDR3 length: 16 residues. The CDR3 spells CASSERRAGSGNTIYF. As DNA, the CDR3 is TGTGCCAGCAGTGAAAGGCGTGCAGGGTCTGGAAACACCATATATTTT.

The V and J genes are TRBV11-3 and TRBJ2-7; 10 bases fit TRBD2. With 2 bases clipped from V and 2 bases from J, the junction kept 0 bases outside the gene matches. Germline V lookup: CDR1 SGHNT, CDR2 YENEEA. The CDR3 is 14 residues long. CDR3 coding DNA: TGTGCCAGCAGCTTAAGCGGGGGGGCCTACGAGCAGTACTTC. Protein: CASSLSGGAYEQYF. The full variable domain, in which reference TRBV11-3 and TRBJ2-7 provide the parts outside the CDR3, is EAGVVQSPRYKIIEKKQPVAFWCNPISGHNTLYWYLQNLGQGPELLIRYENEEAVDDSQLPKDRFSAERLKGVDSTLKIQPAELGDSAVYLCASSLSGGAYEQYFGPGTRLTVT.

The chain is built from TRBV5-1 and TRBJ2-3; D is uncertain. V was shortened by 0 bases and J by 0 bases, with 5 bases between the two germline ends. Germline lookup yields CDR1 SGHRS and CDR2 YFSETQ. There are 14 residues in the CDR3. The CDR3 here is CASSLAQSTDTQYF. CDR3 sequence (DNA): TGCGCCAGCAGCTTGGCTCAGAGCACAGATACGCAGTATTTT. Filled out from reference TRBV5-1 and TRBJ2-3, the complete variable domain reads KAGVTQTPRYLIKTRGQQVTLSCSPISGHRSVSWYQQTPGQGLQFLFEYFSETQRNKGNFPGRFSGRQFSNSRSEMNVSTLELGDSALYLCASSLAQSTDTQYFGPGTRLTVL.

CDR3 nucleotides: TGCGCCAGCAGCTTGGAAGGGAAATACAATGAGCAGTTCTTC. Translated: CASSLEGKYNEQFF. The V and J genes are TRBV5-1 and TRBJ2-1; D is unresolved. Germline loops: CDR1 SGHRS, CDR2 YFSETQ. V was cut by 0 bases and J by 4 bases, with 8 bases left in between. The CDR3 has 14 residues.

The chain recombines TRBV6-1 with TRBJ1-3; the match to TRBD1 covers 7 bases. CDR1 MNHNS and CDR2 SASEGT come from the germline V gene. Losses at the gene ends were 6 bases for V and 0 bases for J; bases not matched to a gene: 5. The length of the CDR3 is 15 residues. The DNA for the CDR3 is TGTGCCAGCAGGACAGGGAGTCACTCTGGAAACACCATATATTTT. Its protein product is CASRTGSHSGNTIYF.

This clone was detected once. The CDR3 here is CASSQPAGNEQFF. The CDR3 DNA reads TGCGCCAGCAGCCAGCCCGCGGGGAATGAGCAGTTCTTC. The chain recombines TRBV4-1 with TRBJ2-1, with D perhaps TRBD2 (6 bases). The CDR3 length is 13 residues. Trimming removed 3 bases at V and 7 bases at J, with 10 bases between. CDR1 MGHRA and CDR2 YSYEKL come from the germline V gene.

The J gene is TRBJ1-1, the V gene TRBV11-2, with 8 bases matching TRBD1. The germline V gene has CDR1 SGHAT and CDR2 FQNNGV. The CDR3 has 14 amino acids. V lost 4 bases to trimming and J lost 7 bases; unmatched junction nucleotides: 8. CDR3 DNA sequence: TGTGCCAGCAGCTCTCCCCGGACAGGGAATGAAGCTTTCTTT. Translation gives CASSSPRTGNEAFF.

This clone showed up just once. This rearrangement joins TRBV5-5 to TRBJ2-7; 7 bases fit TRBD1. The CDR3 has 13 residues. V was pared by 5 bases and J by 2 bases, with 4 bases of the junction left unmatched. Looked up from germline, CDR1 is SGHKS and CDR2 is YYEKEE (reference sequence). This chain's CDR3 is CASSLQGPYEQYF. The DNA for the CDR3 is TGTGCCAGCAGTCTACAGGGGCCCTACGAGCAGTACTTC. The full variable domain, its missing parts supplied by reference TRBV5-5 and TRBJ2-7, is DAGVTQSPTHLIKTRGQQVTLRCSPISGHKSVSWYQQVLGQGPQFIFQYYEKEERGRGNFPDRFSARQFPNYSSELNVNALLLGDSALYLCASSLQGPYEQYFGPGTRLTVT.

The chain links TRBV14 to TRBJ1-1; D is unresolved. With 3 bases removed from V and 2 bases from J, the gap between germline ends came to 7 bases. Germline loops: CDR1 SGHDN, CDR2 FVKESK. The CDR3 length is 13 residues. Written as DNA, the CDR3 is TGTGCCAGCAGCCATCAACATAACACTGAAGCTTTCTTT. It specifies CASSHQHNTEAFF.

The chain recombines TRBV2 with TRBJ1-2, with D possibly matching TRBD1 (6 bases). V lost 0 bases and J lost 8, with 13 bases in between. CDR1 and CDR2 (germline): SNHLY, FYNNEI. The CDR3 consists of 14 residues. The CDR3 is CASSEAVLQGGYTF. The CDR3 coding sequence is TGTGCCAGCAGTGAAGCAGTACTCCAGGGGGGCTACACCTTC. The complete variable domain, with remaining parts taken from reference TRBV2 and TRBJ1-2, reads EPEVTQTPSHQVTQMGQEVILRCVPISNHLYFYWYRQILGQKVEFLVSFYNNEISEKSEIFDDQFSVERPDGSNFTLKIRSTKLEDSAMYFCASSEAVLQGGYTFGSGTRLTVV.

This chain connects TRBV5-1 to TRBJ1-2; D gene uncertain. Trimming took off 4 bases at V and 4 bases at J, with 14 bases between the two ends. Germline V lookup: CDR1 SGHRS, CDR2 YFSETQ. This CDR3 contains 14 residues. The CDR3 reads CASSPVRVGYGYTF. CDR3 sequence (DNA): TGCGCCAGCAGCCCGGTCCGGGTAGGCTATGGCTACACCTTC.

This clone was seen a handful of times. This rearrangement joins TRBV13 to TRBJ1-1; TRBD1 matches at 8 bases. The J segment lost 10 bases and the V segment lost 0 bases, leaving 7 bases of the junction unmatched. CDR3 length: 14 amino acids. Germline V gene lookup returns CDR1 PRHDT and CDR2 FYEKMQ (reference sequence). The CDR3 protein is CASSLGGQGAGAFF. The DNA for the CDR3 is TGTGCCAGCAGCTTAGGGGGCCAGGGGGCTGGAGCTTTCTTT.

This chain uses TRBV28 with TRBJ2-7; 8 nucleotides match TRBD2. The CDR3 covers 13 residues. Germline V lookup: CDR1 MDHEN, CDR2 SYDVKM. With V trimmed by 5 bases and J by 2 bases, 2 bases remained unmatched. The CDR3 spells CASSPAGAYEQYF. Written as DNA, the CDR3 is TGTGCCAGCAGTCCAGCGGGGGCCTACGAGCAGTACTTC.

This clone was found once. The chain has TRBV28 and TRBJ2-5; possibly TRBD1 or TRBD2 for D (6 bases each). Germline V gene data show CDR1 as MDHEN and CDR2 as SYDVKM. Trimming left V 8 bases short and J 4 bases short, with 23 bases between. This CDR3 has 16 amino acids. As DNA, the CDR3 is TGTGCCAGCGGATCGGTTGCGTTGGGGGGCGCAGAGACCCAGTACTTC. Translated, it gives CASGSVALGGAETQYF. The whole variable domain, remainder taken from reference TRBV28 and TRBJ2-5, is DVKVTQSSRYLVKRTGEKVFLECVQDMDHENMFWYRQDPGLGLRLIYFSYDVKMKEKGDIPEGYSVSREKKERFSLILESASTNQTSMYLCASGSVALGGAETQYFGPGTRLLVL.

This clone was found once. This CDR3 is CASSYRTLNTGELFF. DNA for the CDR3: TGTGCCAGCAGTTACCGGACCCTTAACACCGGGGAGCTGTTTTTT. This rearrangement joins TRBV6-5 to TRBJ2-2; D not certain. The CDR3 runs to 15 residues. CDR1 and CDR2 (germline): MNHEY, SVGAGI. The V and J ends lost 2 bases and 2 bases respectively, with 9 bases between them.

The rearrangement uses TRBV4-1 and TRBJ2-4, with TRBD1 matching over 8 bases. Unmatched junction bases numbered 11, after V lost 2 bases and J lost 8 bases. Germline CDR1 is MGHRA and CDR2 is YSYEKL. This CDR3 has 16 amino acids. The CDR3 nucleotides read TGCGCCAGCAGCCAAAGGCCCTGGGAGACAGGGGACATTCAGTACTTC. This translates into CASSQRPWETGDIQYF.

This rearrangement joins TRBV6-4 to TRBJ2-3, with 8 bases fitting TRBD2. CDR1 and CDR2 from the germline V gene are MRHNA and SNTAGT. V lost 4 bases, J lost 2 bases, and 2 bases stayed unmatched. This CDR3 has 14 residues. The CDR3: CASSAGLVTDTQYF. CDR3 DNA: TGTGCCAGCAGTGCGGGACTAGTCACAGATACGCAGTATTTT.

This chain connects TRBV5-4 to TRBJ1-1; perhaps TRBD1 as D (5 bases). V gave up 6 bases and J gave up 3 bases, with 24 bases separating them. The germline CDR1 and CDR2 sequences are SGHNT and YYREEE (reference sequence). The CDR3 spans 17 residues. The CDR3 DNA reads TGTGCCAGCACCCCGAGGGGTATCTTTTCCGGTGACACTGAAGCTTTCTTT. As protein: CASTPRGIFSGDTEAFF.

The chain joins TRBV6-5 to TRBJ1-2; possible D gene TRBD1, 6 bases. Between the trimmed V and J ends, which lost 5 bases and 8 bases, there was a span of 21 bases. CDR1 is MNHEY, CDR2 SVGAGI, per germline. The length of the CDR3 is 15 residues. The CDR3 region has the DNA TGTGCCAGCAGTCAACCTCCACAGGGTGGGGGAGGCTACACCTTC. Translation gives CASSQPPQGGGGYTF.

This clone was seen once. This rearrangement joins TRBV18 to TRBJ2-2; D remains unclear. CDR1 is KGHSH, CDR2 LQKENI, per germline. The length of the CDR3 is 15 residues. V lost 1 base and J lost 8, with 14 bases in between. CDR3 sequence: CASSPRTVQTGELFF. CDR3 in DNA: TGTGCCAGCTCACCACGGACCGTCCAGACGGGGGAGCTGTTTTTT. Supplemented by reference TRBV18 and TRBJ2-2, the full variable domain reads NAGVMQNPRHLVRRRGQEARLRCSPMKGHSHVYWYRQLPEEGLKFMVYLQKENIIDESGMPKERFSAEFPKEGPSILRIQQVVRGDSAAYFCASSPRTVQTGELFFGEGSRLTVL.

This clone occurred once. This chain links TRBV7-6 with TRBJ2-3; 8 nucleotides agree with TRBD2. The CDR3 runs 12 residues. V lost 10 bases and J lost 4; bases outside the gene matches: 4. The germline V gene encodes CDR1 SGHVS and CDR2 FNYEAQ. The CDR3 here is CATGRGADTQYF. CDR3 DNA sequence: TGTGCCACCGGGAGGGGGGCAGATACGCAGTATTTT.

The rearrangement uses TRBV19 and TRBJ1-1; possibly TRBD1 for D (6 bases). CDR1 LNHDA and CDR2 SQIVND come from the germline V gene (reference sequence). This CDR3 is 13 amino acids long. V lost 4 bases, J lost 6 bases, and 12 bases lay in between. This CDR3 reads CASSTTGFPEAFF. In nucleotides, the CDR3 is TGTGCCAGTAGTACCACAGGGTTTCCTGAAGCTTTCTTT.

The chain recombines TRBV15 with TRBJ1-5, with unresolved D. V lost 2 bases, J lost 4 bases, and 9 bases lay in between. Looked up from germline, CDR1 is LNHNV and CDR2 is YYDKDF (reference sequence). The length of the CDR3 is 14 residues. The CDR3 coding sequence is TGTGCCACCAGCAGACTATATGGGAATCAGCCCCAGCATTTT. Protein sequence: CATSRLYGNQPQHF.

The rearrangement links TRBV6-6 to TRBJ1-6, with TRBD1 identical over 10 bases. This CDR3 is built from 16 residues. With 6 bases clipped from V and 9 bases from J, the junction kept 11 bases outside the gene matches. CDR1 and CDR2 from the germline V gene are MNHNY and SVGAGI (reference sequence). CDR3 DNA sequence: TGTGCCAGCAGCCGCCCCGGACAGGGGGGAGGTTCACCCCTCCACTTT. This translates into CASSRPGQGGGSPLHF.

V and J are TRBV10-3 and TRBJ1-2; D ambiguous. The CDR3 is made up of 14 amino acids. V shed 5 bases and J shed 4 bases, with 14 bases lying between them. Germline V CDR1 and CDR2: ENHRY, SYGVKD. DNA of the CDR3: TGTGCCATCAGTCCCCAGGACGGACCCTATGGCTACACCTTC. Protein sequence: CAISPQDGPYGYTF.

This clone was observed once. The rearrangement links TRBV2 to TRBJ2-3, with D possibly TRBD2 on 6 matching bases. Germline V gene lookup returns CDR1 SNHLY and CDR2 FYNNEI. Trimming pared 4 bases from V and 0 bases from J, leaving 8 bases between. The CDR3 is 14 residues long. Here the CDR3 reads CASSVGLSTDTQYF. The DNA of the CDR3 is TGTGCCAGCAGTGTGGGACTGAGCACAGATACGCAGTATTTT.

The chain joins TRBV15 to TRBJ2-3; 10 bases are a match to TRBD2. Germline lookup yields CDR1 LNHNV and CDR2 YYDKDF (reference sequence). The CDR3 consists of 17 residues. Germline trimming cut 1 base from V and 2 bases from J; bases unmatched to any gene: 6. CDR3 coding DNA: TGTGCCACCAGCAGAGTTAGCGGGGGGCGTACCACAGATACGCAGTATTTT. Its protein product is CATSRVSGGRTTDTQYF. The whole variable domain, remainder taken from reference TRBV15 and TRBJ2-3, is DAMVIQNPRYQVTQFGKPVTLSCSQTLNHNVMYWYQQKSSQAPKLLFHYYDKDFNNEADTPDNFQSRRPNTSFCFLDIRSPGLGDTAMYLCATSRVSGGRTTDTQYFGPGTRLTVL.